This is a list of T cell receptor beta chains from one sample in a study of blood T cells in healthy people across ages. TCRdb processed the 5' RACE reads anew with MiXCR; each CDR3 protein has one entry. The data contain 600,000 to 850,000 distinct CDR3 sequences, roughly 47% of them singletons. The sequencing sample was made of blood. These receptors were obtained from a woman aged 60-75 years in good health. Each CDR3 is given with its conserved first and last residue. A D gene is named only where the DNA matches it firmly. Clone size is shown for a subset of rows, as once, few, many or a class of expanded clone.

clone size	V gene	J gene	D gene	CDR3 protein	CDR3 DNA
once	TRBV20-1	TRBJ2-3	-	CSAGDRTNTQYF	TGCAGTGCTGGCGACAGGACCAATACGCAGTATTTT
once	TRBV11-2	TRBJ2-1	-	CASSLGLVGYNERFF	TGTGCCAGCAGCTTGGGATTAGTAGGCTACAATGAGCGGTTCTTC
-	TRBV28	TRBJ2-1	TRBD1	CASRHGDRGGNEQFF	TGTGCCAGCAGGCATGGGGACAGGGGAGGCAATGAGCAGTTCTTC
-	TRBV15	TRBJ1-1	-	CATSGVHLGQNTEAFF	TGTGCCACCAGCGGAGTCCACCTTGGACAGAACACTGAAGCTTTCTTT
few	TRBV30	TRBJ1-2	TRBD1	CAWWTGEAWGYTF	TGTGCCTGGTGGACAGGGGAGGCGTGGGGCTACACCTTC
once	TRBV3-1	TRBJ2-3	TRBD2	CASSSPGLVEDTQYF	TGTGCCAGCAGCTCCCCCGGACTAGTTGAAGATACGCAGTATTTT
few	TRBV12-3/TRBV12-4	TRBJ2-5	-	CASSSRPPGLGLRAQYF	TGTGCCAGCAGTTCCCGACCCCCGGGACTGGGCCTTCGGGCCCAGTACTTC
few	TRBV29-1	TRBJ1-1	-	CSGIRGTEAFF	TGCAGCGGGATCAGAGGCACTGAAGCTTTCTTT
-	TRBV5-1	TRBJ2-1	TRBD2	CASSFSPRREGEQFF	TGCGCCAGCAGCTTCTCACCCAGGCGGGAGGGTGAGCAGTTCTTC
-	TRBV18	TRBJ1-2	-	CASSPPSVSHGYTF	TGTGCCAGCTCACCACCGAGTGTTAGCCATGGCTACACCTTC
-	TRBV4-2	TRBJ2-3	-	CASSQDTGIRLESTDTQYF	TGTGCCAGCAGCCAAGATACAGGAATACGACTAGAGAGCACAGATACGCAGTATTTT
-	TRBV30	TRBJ2-7	TRBD1	CAWSLGQGTGEQYF	TGTGCCTGGAGTCTGGGACAGGGAACGGGCGAGCAGTACTTC
few	TRBV21-1	TRBJ2-3	-	CASSKRVKGASTDTQYF	TGTGCCAGCAGCAAACGAGTGAAGGGGGCCAGCACAGATACGCAGTATTTT
many	TRBV4-1	TRBJ2-5	TRBD2	CASSLMTSGGQETQYF	TGCGCCAGCAGCCTCATGACTAGCGGGGGACAAGAGACCCAGTACTTC
few	TRBV3-1	TRBJ1-5	-	CASSQGRGGNQPQHF	TGCGCCAGCAGCCAAGGAAGGGGAGGCAATCAGCCCCAGCATTTT
few	TRBV5-1	TRBJ1-2	TRBD1	CASTSAGQGYGYTF	TGCGCCAGCACCTCGGCGGGACAGGGCTATGGCTACACCTTC
few	TRBV6-5	TRBJ1-5	-	CASRVSGDQPQHF	TGTGCCAGCAGGGTCTCAGGCGATCAGCCCCAGCATTTT
-	TRBV2	TRBJ2-3	-	CASSEERDLVDTQYF	TGTGCCAGCAGTGAGGAGAGGGACCTGGTTGATACGCAGTATTTT
few	TRBV5-1	TRBJ2-3	-	CASSPQPSLSVDTQYF	TGCGCCAGCAGCCCTCAACCCAGCCTCTCGGTAGATACGCAGTATTTT
-	TRBV12-3/TRBV12-4	TRBJ2-3	-	CASSLARRGTDTQYF	TGTGCCAGCAGTTTGGCCAGAAGAGGCACAGATACGCAGTATTTT
-	TRBV15	TRBJ2-5	-	CATSRGSSSYQETQYF	TGTGCCACCAGCAGAGGATCTAGCAGCTACCAAGAGACCCAGTACTTC
few	TRBV18	TRBJ1-2	-	CASSPEQNYGYTF	TGTGCCAGCTCACCTGAACAGAACTATGGCTACACCTTC
-	TRBV20-1	TRBJ1-1	-	CSASPLDTEAFF	TGCAGTGCTAGCCCACTGGACACTGAAGCTTTCTTT
-	TRBV5-1	TRBJ2-7	-	CASSLEPARTRTYEQYF	TGCGCCAGCAGCTTGGAACCCGCAAGAACGCGAACCTACGAGCAGTACTTC
-	TRBV12-3/TRBV12-4	TRBJ2-1	-	CASSLRQQPYNEQFF	TGTGCCAGCAGTTTAAGACAGCAACCCTACAATGAGCAGTTCTTC
-	TRBV12-3/TRBV12-4	TRBJ2-5	-	CASTLGGWETQYF	TGTGCCAGCACCCTAGGAGGCTGGGAGACCCAGTACTTC
-	TRBV21-1	TRBJ1-2	-	CASSTPGTELSYGYTF	TGTGCCAGCAGCACCCCCGGGACGGAGCTTAGCTATGGCTACACCTTC
few	TRBV3-1	TRBJ2-3	TRBD2	CASSQTLGTSGDFSTDTQYF	TGTGCCAGCAGCCAGACACTCGGGACTAGCGGGGATTTTAGCACAGATACGCAGTATTTT
few	TRBV27	TRBJ2-3	TRBD2	CASRPISSGGNYTQYF	TGTGCCAGCAGGCCCATCTCTAGCGGGGGGAATTATACGCAGTATTTT
-	TRBV19	TRBJ2-1	TRBD2	CASSIAGGPYNEQFF	TGTGCCAGTAGTATAGCGGGAGGGCCATACAATGAGCAGTTCTTC
-	TRBV18	TRBJ2-2	-	CASSPGSAVGTGELFF	TGTGCCAGCTCACCAGGGTCCGCGGTAGGCACCGGGGAGCTGTTTTTT
few	TRBV9	TRBJ2-7	TRBD2	CASSVGVAGSTRYEQYF	TGTGCCAGCAGCGTAGGGGTAGCGGGATCCACCCGCTACGAGCAGTACTTC
few	TRBV6-2/TRBV6-3	TRBJ2-5	-	CASSSRTSQETQYF	TGTGCCAGCAGTTCCAGGACATCACAAGAGACCCAGTACTTC
-	TRBV7-3	TRBJ1-6	TRBD1	CASSSRPGQDNSPLHF	TGTGCCAGCAGCTCTCGACCGGGACAGGATAATTCACCCCTCCACTTT
few	TRBV7-2	TRBJ2-1	TRBD1	CASSLGGMGTGHNEQFF	TGTGCCAGCAGCTTAGGGGGAATGGGGACAGGCCACAATGAGCAGTTCTTC
-	TRBV15	TRBJ2-5	-	CATSRSSGPVGTQYF	TGTGCCACCAGCAGATCTTCCGGGCCCGTGGGGACCCAGTACTTC
-	TRBV7-9	TRBJ1-6	-	CASSLDSHSPLHF	TGTGCCAGCAGCCTGGACAGTCATTCACCCCTCCACTTT
-	TRBV3-1	TRBJ2-7	-	CASSQEAAGRAIYEQYF	TGTGCCAGCAGCCAAGAAGCGGCAGGTCGCGCCATCTACGAGCAGTACTTC
-	TRBV9	TRBJ2-7	TRBD2	CASAPGSSGREVEQYF	TGTGCCAGCGCGCCAGGTAGTAGCGGGAGGGAGGTTGAGCAGTACTTC
-	TRBV6-2/TRBV6-3	TRBJ2-3	-	CASSYSKGTQYF	TGTGCCAGCAGTTACTCGAAGGGTACGCAGTATTTT
-	TRBV20-1	TRBJ2-1	-	CSASQGDEQFF	TGCAGTGCTAGCCAGGGCGATGAGCAGTTCTTC
-	TRBV5-1	TRBJ2-1	TRBD2	CASSLEWRGGPRSEQFF	TGCGCCAGCAGCTTGGAATGGCGGGGGGGCCCACGGAGTGAGCAGTTCTTC
-	TRBV11-2	TRBJ2-3	-	CASSFGSYTDTQYF	TGTGCCAGCAGCTTCGGCAGCTACACAGATACGCAGTATTTT
-	TRBV11-3	TRBJ2-1	-	CASSLMRGANEQFF	TGTGCCAGCAGCTTAATGAGGGGGGCCAATGAGCAGTTCTTC
-	TRBV5-1	TRBJ1-2	TRBD1	CASSFAGGIYGYTF	TGCGCCAGCAGCTTCGCAGGGGGCATCTATGGCTACACCTTC
-	TRBV9	TRBJ2-1	TRBD1	CASSLGQGLFNEQFF	TGTGCCAGCAGCCTGGGACAGGGACTCTTCAATGAGCAGTTCTTC
-	TRBV7-6	TRBJ1-1	-	CASSLRGAGTEAFF	TGTGCCAGCAGCTTACGAGGGGCCGGCACTGAAGCTTTCTTT